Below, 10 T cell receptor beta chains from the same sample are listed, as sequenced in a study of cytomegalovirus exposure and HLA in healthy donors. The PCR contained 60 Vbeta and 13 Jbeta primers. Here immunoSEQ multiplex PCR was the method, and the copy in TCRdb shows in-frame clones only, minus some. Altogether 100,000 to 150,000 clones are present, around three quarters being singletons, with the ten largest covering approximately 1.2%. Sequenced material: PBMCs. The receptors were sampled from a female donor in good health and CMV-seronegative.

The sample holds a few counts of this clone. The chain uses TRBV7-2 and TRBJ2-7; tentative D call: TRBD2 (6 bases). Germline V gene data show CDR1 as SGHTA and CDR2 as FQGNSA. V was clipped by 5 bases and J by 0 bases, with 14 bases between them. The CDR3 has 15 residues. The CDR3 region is CASSLRRDPSYEQYF. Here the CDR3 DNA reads TGTGCCAGCAGCCTGAGGCGGGACCCCTCCTACGAGCAGTACTTC.

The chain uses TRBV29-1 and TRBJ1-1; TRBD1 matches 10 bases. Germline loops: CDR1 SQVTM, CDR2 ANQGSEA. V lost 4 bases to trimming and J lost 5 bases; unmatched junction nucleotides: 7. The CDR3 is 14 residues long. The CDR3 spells CSVGPTGGPTEAFF. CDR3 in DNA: TGCAGCGTTGGTCCGACAGGGGGCCCGACTGAAGCTTTCTTT.

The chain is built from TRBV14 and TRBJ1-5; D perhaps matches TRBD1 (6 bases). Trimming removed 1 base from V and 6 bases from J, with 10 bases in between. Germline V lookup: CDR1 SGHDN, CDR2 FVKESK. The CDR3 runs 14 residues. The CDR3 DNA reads TGTGCCAGCAGCCAAGCGGGGGGCACTCAGCCCCAGCATTTT. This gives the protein CASSQAGGTQPQHF.

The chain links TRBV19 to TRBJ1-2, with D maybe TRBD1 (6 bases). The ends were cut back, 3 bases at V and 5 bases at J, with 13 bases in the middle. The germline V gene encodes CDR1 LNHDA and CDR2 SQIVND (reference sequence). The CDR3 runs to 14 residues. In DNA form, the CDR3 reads TGTGCCAGTAGTATCGGGGGGCGAGGGTATGGCTACACCTTC. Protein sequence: CASSIGGRGYGYTF.

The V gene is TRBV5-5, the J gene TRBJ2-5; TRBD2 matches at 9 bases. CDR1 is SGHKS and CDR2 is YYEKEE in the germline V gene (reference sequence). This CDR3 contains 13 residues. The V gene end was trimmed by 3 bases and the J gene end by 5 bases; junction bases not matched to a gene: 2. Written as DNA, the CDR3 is TGTGCCAGCAGCTGGGGGACTAGCGAGACCCAGTACTTC. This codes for CASSWGTSETQYF.

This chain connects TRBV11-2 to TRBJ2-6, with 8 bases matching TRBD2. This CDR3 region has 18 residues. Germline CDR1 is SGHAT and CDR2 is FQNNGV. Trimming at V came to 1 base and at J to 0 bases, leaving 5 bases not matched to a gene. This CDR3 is CASSLGTGGISGANVLTF. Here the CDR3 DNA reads TGTGCCAGCAGCTTAGGGACGGGAGGGATCTCTGGGGCCAACGTCCTGACTTTC. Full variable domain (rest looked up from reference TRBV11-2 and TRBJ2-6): EAGVAQSPRYKIIEKRQSVAFWCNPISGHATLYWYQQILGQGPKLLIQFQNNGVVDDSQLPKDRFSAERLKGVDSTLKIQPAKLEDSAVYLCASSLGTGGISGANVLTFGAGSRLTVL.

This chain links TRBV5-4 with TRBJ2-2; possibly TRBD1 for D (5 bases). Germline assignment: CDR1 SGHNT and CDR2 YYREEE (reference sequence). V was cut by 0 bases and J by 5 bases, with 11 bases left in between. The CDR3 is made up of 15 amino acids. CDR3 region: CASSLGRGRTGELFF. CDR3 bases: TGTGCCAGCAGCTTGGGTAGGGGCCGGACCGGGGAGCTGTTTTTT.

This CDR3 reads CASSVAREAPEAFF. In nucleotides, the CDR3 is TGTGCCAGCAGCGTAGCTAGGGAGGCCCCCGAAGCTTTCTTT. This chain connects TRBV9 to TRBJ1-1; D is unclear. There are 14 residues in the CDR3. The V gene's germline CDR1 is SGDLS and CDR2 YYNGEE. Trimming took off 0 bases at V and 8 bases at J, with 14 bases between the two ends. The full variable domain, in which reference TRBV9 and TRBJ1-1 provide the parts outside the CDR3, is DSGVTQTPKHLITATGQRVTLRCSPRSGDLSVYWYQQSLDQGLQFLIQYYNGEERAKGNILERFSAQQFPDLHSELNLSSLELGDSALYFCASSVAREAPEAFFGQGTRLTVV.

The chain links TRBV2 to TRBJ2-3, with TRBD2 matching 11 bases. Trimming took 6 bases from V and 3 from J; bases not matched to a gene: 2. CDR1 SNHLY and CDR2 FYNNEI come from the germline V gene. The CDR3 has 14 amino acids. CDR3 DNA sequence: TGTGCCAGCAGCCGGACTAGCGGGACAGATACGCAGTATTTT. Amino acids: CASSRTSGTDTQYF.

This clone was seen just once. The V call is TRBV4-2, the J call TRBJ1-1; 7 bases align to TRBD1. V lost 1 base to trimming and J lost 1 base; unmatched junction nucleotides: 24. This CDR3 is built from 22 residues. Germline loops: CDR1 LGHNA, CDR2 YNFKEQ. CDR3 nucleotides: TGTGCCAGCAGCCAAGTCTCAGGGGCCCTGAGTACTCCCCGGACAGGGAACACTGAAGCTTTCTTT. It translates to CASSQVSGALSTPRTGNTEAFF.